This T cell receptor (beta chain) was found in a study of blood T cell repertoires in COVID-19. Study in general: PBMCs, B-cell-depleted T cells, or T cells provided the cDNA or gDNA that made up the material.

This clone was detected once. The CDR3 totals 15 residues. Trimming shortened V by 1 base and J by 6 bases, and 14 bases separated the two germline ends. CDR1 and CDR2 (germline): SGHTA, FQGTGA. Sequencing used immunoSEQ multiplex PCR; TCRdb keeps in-frame clones, though not all of them. Of 40,000 to 60,000 clones detected, approximately 86% appear once; the ten largest clones hold approximately 15%. The sequencing sample was made of peripheral blood. The receptor was derived from a human donor in a cohort sampled during active COVID-19. The chain employs TRBV7-3 and TRBJ2-3; tentative D call: TRBD2 (5 bases). Written as DNA, the CDR3 is TGTGCCAGCAGCTTAAAGCGTCTCGGGATGGATACGCAGTATTTT. Its translation: CASSLKRLGMDTQYF.